At least ten counts were recorded for the clone carrying this T cell receptor (beta chain). The sample is drawn from a study of Graves' ophthalmopathy and Graves' hyperthyroidism. Using RNA transcripts, the TCR beta CDR3 regions were amplified. The workflow started with a first-round RT-PCR run with HTBI primers and then moved on to a second-round multiplex PCR. MiXCR, run by TCRdb on the multiplex PCR reads, gives a single entry per CDR3 protein. The repertoire has over a million distinct CDR3 sequences, about two fifths of them found once; the top ten carry 11%. Per the germline V gene, CDR1 is MDHEN and CDR2 is SYDVKM. This CDR3 contains 14 residues. J gave up 4 bases and V 5 bases, and 6 bases lay outside the gene matches.

V and J are TRBV28 and TRBJ1-2; 8 nucleotides line up with TRBD1. Sequencing was done on a sample of peripheral blood or thyroid tissue (not recorded which). The TCR sequence derives from an adult man with Graves' hyperthyroidism. The CDR3 nucleotides are TGTGCCAGCAGTCAGGACAGGGCTGCCTATGGCTACACCTTC. It codes for CASSQDRAAYGYTF.